Presented here are 32 T cell receptor beta chains from one specimen sequenced in a study of beta chain features in type 1 diabetes. Of the isolated RNA, all was reverse transcribed, and so the sequenced material was expressed TCRB transcripts. TCRdb keeps only in-frame clones here, not all; method: immunoSEQ multiplex PCR. The sample lists 200,000 to 250,000 clones, less than 35% seen once, with approximately 4% in the top ten. The specimen sequenced was central memory CD4+ T cells from blood. These receptors were collected from a man aged 30 to 39 in good health.

This clone was found a few times. V is TRBV5-4 and J is TRBJ2-3; D unresolved. This CDR3 has 14 residues. Germline CDR1 and CDR2: SGHNT and YYREEE (reference sequence). V lost 2 bases, J lost 2 bases, and 9 bases lay in between. The CDR3 here is CASSLEHPTDTQYF. The CDR3 DNA reads as TGTGCCAGCAGCTTAGAACACCCCACAGATACGCAGTATTTT.

Remarks on this clone: Other DNA sequences from this sample encode an identical CDR3 as well. This rearrangement joins TRBV7-8 to TRBJ2-5; the match to TRBD1 covers 8 bases. Germline CDR1 SGHVS, CDR2 FQNEAQ. V shed 5 bases, J shed 5 bases, and the junction held 4 bases outside the gene matches. This CDR3 is built from 13 residues. The CDR3, as DNA: TGTGCCAGCAGCCGGGACAGGCAGGAGACCCAGTACTTC. Residues: CASSRDRQETQYF.

The chain combines TRBV11-2 with TRBJ1-1; tentatively, D is TRBD1 (5 bases). Trimming left V 3 bases short and J 1 base short, with 6 bases between. The CDR3 has 13 residues. CDR1 and CDR2 (germline): SGHAT, FQNNGV. CDR3 loop: CASSFDRNTEAFF. The CDR3 region has the DNA TGTGCCAGCAGCTTTGACAGGAACACTGAAGCTTTCTTT.

This clone was detected ten times or more. This chain links TRBV4-2 with TRBJ2-7; D not certain. This CDR3 is built from 14 residues. Germline V gene sequence: CDR1 LGHNA, CDR2 YNFKEQ. Trimming removed 1 base at V and 0 bases at J, with 7 bases between. CDR3 amino acids: CASSQGITSYEQYF. CDR3 coding DNA: TGTGCCAGCAGCCAAGGAATTACCTCCTACGAGCAGTACTTC.

V gene TRBV7-2 combines with J gene TRBJ1-1; a weak D match, TRBD1 (6 bases). This CDR3 is built from 13 residues. The V gene's germline CDR1 is SGHTA and CDR2 FQGNSA. V lost 2 bases and J lost 3, with 7 bases in between. In DNA, the CDR3 is TGTGCCAGCAGCTTACAGGGGCACACTGAAGCTTTCTTT. Translated: CASSLQGHTEAFF.

V gene TRBV4-1 combines with J gene TRBJ1-2; 9 bases align to TRBD1. The V gene end was trimmed by 1 base and the J gene end by 7 bases; junction bases not matched to a gene: 13. This CDR3 has 17 residues. Germline V gives CDR1 MGHRA, CDR2 YSYEKL. For the CDR3, the DNA is TGCGCCAGCAGCCAAGGAGGTCAGGACAGGGGAATCGGTGGCTACACCTTC. Translation gives CASSQGGQDRGIGGYTF.

This clone was detected only a few times. One end of the junction is discordant with germline, which a read error may explain. Other DNA sequences from this sample encode an identical CDR3 as well. CDR3 protein: CASSLEYNEQFF. As DNA, the CDR3 is TGTGCCAGCAGCCTAGAGTACAATGAGCAGTTCTTC. The chain is built from TRBV11-2 and TRBJ2-1; D unresolved. The CDR3 length is 12 residues. Germline V gives CDR1 SGHAT, CDR2 FQNNGV.

This clone has only a few counts. The rearrangement uses TRBV7-2 and TRBJ2-5; tentative D call: TRBD2 (7 bases). Trimming removed 5 bases at V and 5 bases at J, with 18 bases between. This CDR3 comprises 15 residues. Germline V gene data show CDR1 as SGHTA and CDR2 as FQGNSA. The CDR3 protein is CASSPPGGQKETQYF. CDR3 DNA: TGTGCCAGCAGCCCCCCGGGGGGCCAAAAGGAGACCCAGTACTTC.

The rearrangement uses TRBV18 and TRBJ2-1, with a tentative D call TRBD1 (6 bases). Deletions cut 0 bases from V and 13 bases from J, with 13 bases between. The CDR3 extends over 13 amino acids. Per germline, CDR1 KGHSH and CDR2 LQKENI. The CDR3 DNA reads TGTGCCAGCTCACCACCCGGGACACTTTCCCAGTTCTTC. This encodes CASSPPGTLSQFF. Filled out from reference TRBV18 and TRBJ2-1, the complete variable domain reads NAGVMQNPRHLVRRRGQEARLRCSPMKGHSHVYWYRQLPEEGLKFMVYLQKENIIDESGMPKERFSAEFPKEGPSILRIQQVVRGDSAAYFCASSPPGTLSQFFGPGTRLTVL.

The chain joins TRBV9 to TRBJ2-1, with a possible D match to TRBD1 (5 bases). Germline CDR1 reads SGDLS; CDR2 reads YYNGEE. With 0 bases removed from V and 12 bases from J, the gap between germline ends came to 13 bases. CDR3 length equals 13 residues. For the CDR3, the DNA is TGTGCCAGCAGCGTAGAAGGGCCCACAGGGCAGTTCTTC. Protein product: CASSVEGPTGQFF.

The chain has TRBV30 and TRBJ2-5, with D tentatively TRBD2 (5 bases). The CDR3 length is 12 residues. Trimming removed 4 bases from V and 3 bases from J, with 9 bases in between. The germline gives CDR1 GTSNPN, CDR2 SVGIG (reference sequence). This CDR3 reads CAWTGFKETQYF. DNA of the CDR3: TGTGCCTGGACGGGGTTTAAAGAGACCCAGTACTTC.

This clone has just a few counts. This chain uses TRBV28 with TRBJ2-5; possibly TRBD2 for D (6 bases). Germline V lookup: CDR1 MDHEN, CDR2 SYDVKM. V was pared by 3 bases and J by 6 bases, with 11 bases between. CDR3 length: 13 residues. As DNA, the CDR3 is TGTGCCAGCAGTTTCGGCCTAGCGCAGACCCAGTACTTC. Translated: CASSFGLAQTQYF.

The chain joins TRBV11-2 to TRBJ2-7, with a tentative D call TRBD2 (6 bases). The germline V gene encodes CDR1 SGHAT and CDR2 FQNNGV. The V end was cut by 2 bases, the J end by 4 bases, with 18 bases between. This CDR3 contains 16 residues. The CDR3 nucleotides are TGTGCCAGCAGCTTACTCTTCTCATTAGCGGATTACGAGCAGTACTTC. Residues: CASSLLFSLADYEQYF.

On this clone: A much larger clone lies one base from this, so it may be a read error. The chain has TRBV5-4 and TRBJ2-7; D is unresolved. Germline loops: CDR1 SGHNT, CDR2 YYREEE (reference sequence). The germline V and J ends were trimmed by 0 bases and 4 bases, with 5 bases remaining between them. CDR3 size: 12 residues. CDR3 sequence (DNA): TGTGCCAGCAGCTTGGACGGGTACGAGCAGTACTTC. This gives the protein CASSLDGYEQYF.

This clone was seen more than once but under ten times. The same CDR3 can be traced to other DNA sequences in this sample. The V gene is TRBV7-2, the J gene TRBJ1-2, with a weak D call TRBD1 (5 bases). Germline V gene lookup returns CDR1 SGHTA and CDR2 FQGNSA. This CDR3 has 12 residues. V was pared by 9 bases and J by 5 bases, with 13 bases between. The CDR3 sequence is CASGASKYGYTF. The DNA of the CDR3 is TGTGCCAGTGGGGCCTCCAAGTATGGCTACACCTTC.

A few counts support this clone. The J gene is TRBJ2-5, the V gene TRBV28; TRBD2 matches 12 bases. V was clipped by 3 bases and J by 3 bases; unmatched bases: 8. Germline CDR1 MDHEN, CDR2 SYDVKM. The CDR3 has 17 amino acids. The CDR3, as DNA: TGTGCCAGCAGTTTTCCACTAGCGGGAGGTCGTGAAGAGACCCAGTACTTC. It is translated as CASSFPLAGGREETQYF.

This clone was seen a handful of times. V gene TRBV7-9 combines with J gene TRBJ2-1; the D gene could be TRBD1 or TRBD2 (5 bases each). The CDR3 contains 14 residues. V was shortened by 1 base and J by 8 bases, with 12 bases between the two germline ends. Germline V gene data show CDR1 as SEHNR and CDR2 as FQNEAQ (reference sequence). CDR3 residues: CASSLGKGTDEQFF. In DNA form, the CDR3 reads TGTGCCAGCAGCTTAGGAAAGGGGACGGATGAGCAGTTCTTC.

V gene TRBV28 combines with J gene TRBJ2-1; D might be TRBD1 or TRBD2, each matching 5 bases. The germline V and J ends were trimmed by 8 bases and 9 bases, with 17 bases remaining between them. The germline V gene has CDR1 MDHEN and CDR2 SYDVKM. CDR3 length equals 13 residues. CDR3 sequence: CASEKGRGVEQFF. The CDR3 bases are TGTGCCAGCGAAAAGGGACGAGGTGTTGAGCAGTTCTTC.

This clone appeared a few times. V usage is TRBV6-5 and J usage is TRBJ1-4; D not resolved. CDR1 and CDR2 from the germline V gene are MNHEY and SVGAGI. With 2 bases removed from V and 3 bases from J, the gap between germline ends came to 10 bases. This CDR3 has 15 residues. This CDR3 reads CASSYRPSPNEKLFF. The CDR3 bases are TGTGCCAGCAGTTACCGTCCGTCACCTAATGAAAAACTGTTTTTT.

The gene calls are TRBV11-2 and TRBJ2-7, with 8 bases matching TRBD1. The V gene's germline CDR1 is SGHAT and CDR2 FQNNGV. V was clipped by 5 bases and J by 3 bases; unmatched bases: 6. CDR3 length: 14 residues. The CDR3 DNA sequence: TGTGCCAGCAGCCCGGTACAGGGGGTCTACGAGCAGTACTTC. Encoded protein: CASSPVQGVYEQYF. Full variable domain (remainder filled in from reference TRBV11-2 and TRBJ2-7): EAGVAQSPRYKIIEKRQSVAFWCNPISGHATLYWYQQILGQGPKLLIQFQNNGVVDDSQLPKDRFSAERLKGVDSTLKIQPAKLEDSAVYLCASSPVQGVYEQYFGPGTRLTVT.

The chain couples TRBV29-1 to TRBJ1-2, with 9 bases matching TRBD1. V gave up 7 bases and J gave up 8 bases; unmatched junction bases: 5. The CDR3 runs to 11 residues. CDR1 SQVTM and CDR2 ANQGSEA come from the germline V gene. In DNA, the CDR3 is TGCAGCGAAGGGACAGGGTGGGGCTACACCTTC. Translated: CSEGTGWGYTF.

The chain recombines TRBV9 with TRBJ2-2, with 9 bases fitting TRBD2. Germline CDR1 and CDR2: SGDLS and YYNGEE. V lost 3 bases and J lost 5; bases outside the gene matches: 8. The CDR3 loop spans 16 amino acids. The CDR3 here is CASSARGSGGTGELFF. The CDR3 DNA sequence: TGTGCCAGCAGCGCCCGCGGTAGCGGGGGAACCGGGGAGCTGTTTTTT. Using reference TRBV9 and TRBJ2-2 for the parts outside the CDR3, the full variable domain is DSGVTQTPKHLITATGQRVTLRCSPRSGDLSVYWYQQSLDQGLQFLIQYYNGEERAKGNILERFSAQQFPDLHSELNLSSLELGDSALYFCASSARGSGGTGELFFGEGSRLTVL.

At least ten counts were recorded for this clone. The chain uses TRBV4-1 and TRBJ2-5, with 11 bases identical to TRBD2. The V gene end was trimmed by 5 bases and the J gene end by 1 base; junction bases not matched to a gene: 6. Per the germline V gene, CDR1 is MGHRA and CDR2 is YSYEKL. This CDR3 is 16 amino acids long. The CDR3 region is CASSSRLAGPQETQYF. For the CDR3, the DNA is TGCGCCAGCAGCTCCAGACTAGCGGGGCCCCAAGAGACCCAGTACTTC.

This clone came up a few times. A clone one base away is much larger, so this may be a read error. The CDR3 protein is CASSSGGRGEEEQFF. CDR3 coding DNA: TGTGCCAGCAGTTCTGGTGGGAGGGGCGAGGAAGAGCAGTTCTTC. The chain is built from TRBV7-2 and TRBJ2-1; 7 bases align to TRBD2. Germline trimming cut 6 bases from V and 10 bases from J; bases unmatched to any gene: 15. Germline-derived CDR1 and CDR2 are SGHTA and FQGNSA. The CDR3 contains 15 residues.

The table lists this clone with many counts. V gene TRBV7-2 combines with J gene TRBJ2-5; D not certain. The CDR3 sequence is 14 residues long. The V gene lost 0 bases and the J gene lost 5 bases, with 10 bases spanning the gap. Germline V lookup: CDR1 SGHTA, CDR2 FQGNSA. The CDR3 protein is CASSLAGIRETQYF. The CDR3 coding sequence is TGTGCCAGCAGCTTAGCTGGGATTCGCGAGACCCAGTACTTC. Drawing the rest from reference TRBV7-2 and TRBJ2-5, the complete variable domain is GAGVSQSPSNKVTEKGKDVELRCDPISGHTALYWYRQSLGQGLEFLIYFQGNSAPDKSGLPSDRFSAERTGGSVSTLTIQRTQQEDSAVYLCASSLAGIRETQYFGPGTRLLVL.

In regard to this clone: Other DNA sequences in this sample translate to the same CDR3. This chain connects TRBV5-1 to TRBJ2-5; D is unclear. The CDR3 extends over 11 amino acids. Trimming left V 2 bases short and J 5 bases short, with 4 bases between. The germline V gene encodes CDR1 SGHRS and CDR2 YFSETQ. CDR3 coding DNA: TGCGCCAGCAGCTTTGACGAGACCCAGTACTTC. Translation: CASSFDETQYF.

This clone occurred a few times. The V gene is TRBV30, the J gene TRBJ2-3; D unclear. V was trimmed by 1 base and J by 6 bases, leaving 8 bases between them. This CDR3 contains 12 residues. Germline V gene data show CDR1 as GTSNPN and CDR2 as SVGIG (reference sequence). The CDR3 DNA follows: TGTGCCTGGAGTGACTTGGTGGATACGCAGTATTTT. Protein: CAWSDLVDTQYF. The entire variable domain, with the rest obtained from reference TRBV30 and TRBJ2-3, is as follows: SQTIHQWPATLVQPVGSPLSLECTVEGTSNPNLYWYRQAAGRGLQLLFYSVGIGQISSEVPQNLSASRPQDRQFILSSKKLLLSDSGFYLCAWSDLVDTQYFGPGTRLTVL.

CDR3 coding DNA: TGTGCCAGCAGTGCTGGTACAGAGGGCTATCAGCCCCAGCATTTT. This encodes CASSAGTEGYQPQHF. J is TRBJ1-5 and V is TRBV2; no clear D. CDR3 length: 15 amino acids. V gave up 4 bases and J gave up 5 bases, with 15 bases separating them. Germline V gene lookup returns CDR1 SNHLY and CDR2 FYNNEI.

This clone was recorded at least ten times. V gene TRBV9 combines with J gene TRBJ2-1; the D gene is possibly TRBD2 (6 bases). From germline, CDR1 is SGDLS and CDR2 YYNGEE. The CDR3 contains 11 residues. V shed 4 bases and J shed 8 bases, with 7 bases lying between them. The CDR3 nucleotides are TGTGCCAGCAGCAGCGGGCATGAGCAGTTCTTC. Protein product: CASSSGHEQFF.

The V call is TRBV5-1, the J call TRBJ1-4; D ambiguous. V was trimmed by 1 base and J by 0 bases, leaving 4 bases between them. The CDR3 contains 14 residues. Germline V lookup: CDR1 SGHRS, CDR2 YFSETQ. The CDR3 bases are TGCGCCAGCAGCTTGACCACAACTAATGAAAAACTGTTTTTT. This sequence encodes CASSLTTTNEKLFF. The whole variable domain, remainder taken from reference TRBV5-1 and TRBJ1-4, is KAGVTQTPRYLIKTRGQQVTLSCSPISGHRSVSWYQQTPGQGLQFLFEYFSETQRNKGNFPGRFSGRQFSNSRSEMNVSTLELGDSALYLCASSLTTTNEKLFFGSGTQLSVL.

In this sample, this clone turned up a few times. The chain joins TRBV7-2 to TRBJ2-3; TRBD2 matches 13 bases. The CDR3 length is 19 residues. Trimming at V came to 5 bases and at J to 1 base, leaving 12 bases not matched to a gene. Germline lookup yields CDR1 SGHTA and CDR2 FQGNSA. This chain's CDR3 is CASSRDTSGRAWGTDTQYF. CDR3 nucleotides: TGTGCCAGCAGCAGAGACACTAGCGGGAGGGCCTGGGGCACAGATACGCAGTATTTT.

CDR3 loop: CASSLGGTSGTSYEQYF. The DNA of the CDR3 is TGTGCCAGCAGCTTAGGTGGGACTAGCGGGACCTCCTACGAGCAGTACTTC. This chain links TRBV7-6 with TRBJ2-7, with 13 bases matching TRBD2. CDR1 is SGHVS, CDR2 FNYEAQ, per germline. V shed 1 base, J shed 0 bases, and the junction held 3 bases outside the gene matches. The CDR3 contains 17 residues. The full variable domain, completed using reference TRBV7-6 and TRBJ2-7, is GAGVSQSPRYKVTKRGQDVALRCDPISGHVSLYWYRQALGQGPEFLTYFNYEAQQDKSGLPNDRFSAERPEGSISTLTIQRTEQRDSAMYRCASSLGGTSGTSYEQYFGPGTRLTVT.